These 2 T cell receptor beta chains were sequenced from one sample in a study of tumor and adjacent non-tumor tissue in lung cancer. No cell sorting was done before RNA was extracted from the tissue. The library came from three nested PCR rounds adapted from ARM-PCR protocols. A single record per CDR3 protein comes from TCRdb applying MiXCR to the multiplex PCR reads. The repertoire holds approximately 150,000 distinct CDR3 sequences, with around two thirds as singletons. The sequenced sample consisted of lung tumor tissue. Receptors originate from a man in his sixties with small cell lung cancer.

This clonotype was seen many times. The chain couples TRBV12-3 or TRBV12-4 to TRBJ1-5; 9 nucleotides align to TRBD1. This CDR3 has 16 residues. J gave up 7 bases and V 7 bases, and 14 bases lay outside the gene matches. The chain's CDR3 is CASTTTGGAARQPQHF. As DNA, the CDR3 is TGTGCCAGCACCACCACAGGGGGCGCGGCAAGGCAGCCCCAGCATTTT.

This clonotype is a singleton in its sample. The chain combines TRBV20-1 with TRBJ2-1; 15 bases align to TRBD2. CDR1 DFQATT and CDR2 SNEGSKA come from the germline V gene (reference sequence). V lost 0 bases and J lost 12; bases outside the gene matches: 9. The CDR3 sequence is 16 residues long. The CDR3 DNA follows: TGCAGTGCTAGAGATTGGACTAGCGGGAGGGTCGATGGGCAGTTCTTC. It codes for CSARDWTSGRVDGQFF.